In this sample, the clone carrying this T cell receptor beta chain turned up once. The data were produced by immunoSEQ multiplex PCR, yet TCRdb's version contains in-frame clones alone and is incomplete. The sample gives about 85,000 clones, around nine tenths of which show up once; roughly 15% is in the top ten. This entry belongs to a study of T cell responses to AZD1222 COVID-19 vaccine. Trimming took off 0 bases at V and 1 base at J, with 13 bases between the two ends. CDR1 and CDR2 from the germline V gene are SGHRS and YFSETQ. The CDR3 extends over 16 amino acids. This chain links TRBV5-1 with TRBJ1-1; D is perhaps TRBD1 (6 bases). This sequence originates from an adult in good health. Material: peripheral blood, obtained on day 0 of AZD1222 vaccination. The CDR3 protein is CASSLGWGQPNTEAFF. DNA for the CDR3: TGCGCCAGCAGCTTGGGTTGGGGGCAGCCGAACACTGAAGCTTTCTTT.